This TCR beta chain was profiled in a study of T cell repertoires in cytomegalovirus infection. Study outcomes and limitations: HLA-C-restricted CMV clonotypes gave the most frequent clonotype in two of eight donors. Cumulated frequencies of public TCR beta families served to identify carriers of CMV plus the relevant HLA.

CDR3 length: 15 residues. One entry per CDR3 protein, called by TCRdb with MiXCR from the reads. The profile shows some 440,000 distinct CDR3 sequences, approximately 33% of them singletons. As regards this clonotype: Its antigen is not known. Relative to the germline gene, one junction end is altered; a read error may explain this.

The source of this sequence is a human donor in good health (CMV status not recorded). Some clones in this sample may be carry-over from other donors' samples. Sequencing was performed on PBMCs. V is TRBV12-3 or TRBV12-4 and J is TRBJ2-5; D could derive from TRBD1 or TRBD2 (5 bases each). The CDR3 sequence: CASTRGAVYQETQCF. CDR3 DNA sequence: TGTGCCAGCACTAGAGGGGCCGTGTACCAAGAGACCCAGTGCTTC.